These T cell receptor beta chains were read from a single sample in a study of tumor and adjacent non-tumor tissue in lung cancer. TCRdb used MiXCR to reprocess the multiplex PCR reads, holding one entry per CDR3 protein. The sample contains 75,000 to 95,000 distinct CDR3 sequences, around 64% of which appear only once. Sequenced sample: lung tumor tissue. The receptors stem from a man aged 55 to 69 with non-small cell lung cancer. Both conserved end residues are part of each CDR3. A D gene is named only where the DNA matches it firmly. Size tells how often a clone was seen (once, few, many) or the class of an expanded clone, and some rows leave it out.

d_call	v_call	clone_size	j_call	cdr3_nt	cdr3_aa
.	TRBV10-3	many	TRBJ1-4	TGTGCCATCAGTGAGTCAGGATTGGGGGCAGATGAAAAACTGTTTTTT	CAISESGLGADEKLFF
.	TRBV6-1	.	TRBJ1-1	TGTGCCAGTACCGCCGGGCATCAGAACACTGAAGATTTCTTT	CASTAGHQNTEDFF
TRBD2	TRBV7-3	few	TRBJ2-1	TGTGCCAGCAGCTCTCTAGCGGGGGGATCCAATGAGCAGTTCTTC	CASSSLAGGSNEQFF
.	TRBV5-5	.	TRBJ2-4	TGTGCCAGCAGCTTGATTGGATCACTAGACAAAAACATTCAGTACTTC	CASSLIGSLDKNIQYF
.	TRBV4-2	many	TRBJ2-1	TGTGCCAGCAGCCCAACAGCGTCCGGGAGAACCTACAATGAGCAGTTCTTC	CASSPTASGRTYNEQFF
.	TRBV30	few	TRBJ1-2	TGTGCCTGGAGTTCAGCCGGGACGCGAGATGGCTACACCTTC	CAWSSAGTRDGYTF
.	TRBV28	.	TRBJ2-6	TGTGCCAGCAGTTCCTATCCTTCTGGGGCCAACGTCCTGATTTTC	CASSSYPSGANVLIF
.	TRBV10-2	.	TRBJ1-2	TGCGCCAGCAGTGTCCGAGACGGAGATAACTATGACTACACCTTC	CASSVRDGDNYDYTF
TRBD1	TRBV13	many	TRBJ2-7	TGTGCCAGCAGCCTAGGCATCTGGACAGGGGCCTACGAGCAGTACTTC	CASSLGIWTGAYEQYF
TRBD1	TRBV6-5	many	TRBJ2-7	TGTGCCAGCAGTCCCGCCCCGGACAGGGGTTACGAGCAGTACTTC	CASSPAPDRGYEQYF
.	TRBV6-2/TRBV6-3	once	TRBJ2-3	TGTGCCGGCAGCAAGGGGGAAGCTGTAGATACGCAGTGTTTT	CAGSKGEAVDTQCF
.	TRBV6-2/TRBV6-3	few	TRBJ2-3	TGTGCCATCAGCAAGGGGGTAGCTGTAGATACGCAGTATTTT	CAISKGVAVDTQYF
.	TRBV6-1	.	TRBJ2-1	TGTACCAGCACGGCGAATCCCTACTACAAAGAGCAGCTCTTC	CTSTANPYYKEQLF